This entry concerns a single TCR beta chain. Authors' data handling: Using reference gene primer amplification, nucleated cell counts were estimated. Libraries were prepared by immunoSEQ multiplex PCR; TCRdb keeps only in-frame clonotypes and omits some of them. V and J calls and clone size are as listed in that table; D and trimming were resolved from the DNA. The data show some 170,000 clones, around 84% seen once. The entry originates in a study of blood T cell repertoires in COVID-19. Looking at the study overall: The United States, Italy and Spain provided the acute and convalescent COVID-19 samples.

Looked up from germline, CDR1 is SGHRS and CDR2 is YFSETQ. The CDR3 is 16 residues long. V dropped 0 bases and J dropped 3; count of bases not matched to a gene: 3. V usage is TRBV5-1 and J usage is TRBJ1-4; 9 positions match TRBD1. This TCR was sampled from a woman aged 80 or older with acute or convalescent COVID-19. The sequenced material came from peripheral blood. CDR3 region: CASSLEGTGSNEKLFF. DNA for the CDR3: TGCGCCAGCAGCTTGGAGGGGACAGGGTCTAATGAAAAACTGTTTTTT.